The TCR beta chain described here comes from a study of blood T cells in healthy people across ages. This clonotype occurred a few times. The draw of peripheral blood yielded ten milliliters from each donor. V dropped 6 bases and J dropped 2; count of bases not matched to a gene: 21. This CDR3 has 18 residues. Per germline, CDR1 DFQATT and CDR2 SNEGSKA (reference sequence). A second PCR, run for about 6 to 12 cycles, used a sample-barcoded 5' primer plus a J-beta primer mix. TCRdb called the 5' RACE reads again in MiXCR, with one record for every CDR3 protein. The sample includes about 700,000 distinct CDR3 sequences, less than 40% seen only once; the top ten take over 15%.

This chain uses TRBV20-1 with TRBJ1-1; the match to TRBD1 covers 7 bases. This receptor was taken from an elderly woman in good health. The sample was blood. CDR3 sequence (DNA): TGCAGTGCCACGAACGGTGGGTCTAGATGGACAGGAAACACTGAAGCTTTCTTT. It codes for CSATNGGSRWTGNTEAFF.